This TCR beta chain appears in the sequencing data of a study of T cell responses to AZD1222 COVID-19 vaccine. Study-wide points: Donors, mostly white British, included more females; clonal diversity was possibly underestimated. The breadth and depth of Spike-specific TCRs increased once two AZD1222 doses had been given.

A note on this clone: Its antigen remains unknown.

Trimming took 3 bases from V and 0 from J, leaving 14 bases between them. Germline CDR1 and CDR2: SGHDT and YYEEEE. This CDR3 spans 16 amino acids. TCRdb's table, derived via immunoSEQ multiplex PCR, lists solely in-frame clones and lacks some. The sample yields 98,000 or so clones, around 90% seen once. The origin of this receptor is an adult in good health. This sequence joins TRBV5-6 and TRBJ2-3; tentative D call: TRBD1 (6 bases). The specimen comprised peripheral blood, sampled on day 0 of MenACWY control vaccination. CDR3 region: CASSWVDSRSTDTQYF. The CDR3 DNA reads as TGTGCCAGCAGCTGGGTGGACAGTCGTAGCACAGATACGCAGTATTTT.